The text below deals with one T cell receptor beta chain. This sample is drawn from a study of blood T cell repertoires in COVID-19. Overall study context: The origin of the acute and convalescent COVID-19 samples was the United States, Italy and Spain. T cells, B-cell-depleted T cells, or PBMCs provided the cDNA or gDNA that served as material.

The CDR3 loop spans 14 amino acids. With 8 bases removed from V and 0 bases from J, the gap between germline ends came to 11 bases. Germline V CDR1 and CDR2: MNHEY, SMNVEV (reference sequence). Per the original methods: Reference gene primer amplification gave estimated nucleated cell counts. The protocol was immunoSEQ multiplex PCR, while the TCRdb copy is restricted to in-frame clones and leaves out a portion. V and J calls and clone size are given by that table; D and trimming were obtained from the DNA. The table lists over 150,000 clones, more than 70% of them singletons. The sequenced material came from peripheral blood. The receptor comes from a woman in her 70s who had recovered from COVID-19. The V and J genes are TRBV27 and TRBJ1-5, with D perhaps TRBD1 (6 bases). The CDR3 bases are TGTGCCAGCGCCCGGACAGCTAGCAATCAGCCCCAGCATTTT. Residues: CASARTASNQPQHF.